One and the same sample provided the 13 T cell receptor beta chains below, sequenced in a study of regulatory T cells in long-lasting Graves disease. Indicated time point: persistent/refractory GD, antithyroid drugs over 5 years with positive TRAb. After RNA was extracted from PBMCs, the TCR library was made from it. According to the study, TCR beta libraries were built with iRepertoire HTBI primers and CDR3-region Arm-PCR. TCRdb re-called the multiplex PCR reads with MiXCR, one entry per CDR3 protein. The repertoire holds some 450,000 distinct CDR3 sequences, with around 20% as singletons. The sequenced sample was peripheral blood mononuclear cells (PBMCs), obtained when the disease was refractory, from a patient treated with antithyroid drugs. The source of these receptors is a female donor with Graves disease.

This clonotype has just a few counts. The V and J genes are TRBV15 and TRBJ1-1, with a weak D call TRBD1 (6 bases). V gave up 5 bases and J gave up 1 base, with 17 bases separating them. The germline gives CDR1 LNHNV, CDR2 YYDKDF (reference sequence). This CDR3 region has 16 residues. CDR3 in DNA: TGTGCCACCAGCGGCACAGGGTTTTGGGGGAACACTGAAGCTTTCTTT. This gives the protein CATSGTGFWGNTEAFF.

Notes on this clonotype: This clone may be a read error of a much larger clone one base away. The chain has TRBV27 and TRBJ1-2; unclear D gene. Germline CDR1 and CDR2: MNHEY and SMNVEV (reference sequence). The CDR3 consists of 14 residues. V was shortened by 5 bases and J by 2 bases, with 12 bases between the two germline ends. The DNA of the CDR3 is TGTGCCAGCAGTGAGGCAGCTACAAACTATGGCTACACCTTC. Encoded protein: CASSEAATNYGYTF.

The V call is TRBV3-1, the J call TRBJ1-5; D is unresolved. Trimming cost V 4 bases and J 7 bases, with 8 bases left between them. This CDR3 has 12 residues. Germline V gene lookup returns CDR1 LGHDT and CDR2 YNNKEL (reference sequence). The chain's CDR3 is CASSRSGQPQHF. The CDR3, as DNA: TGTGCCAGCAGCCGTTCCGGGCAGCCCCAGCATTTT. The full variable domain, with the rest looked up from reference TRBV3-1 and TRBJ1-5, is DTAVSQTPKYLVTQMGNDKSIKCEQNLGHDTMYWYKQDSKKFLKIMFSYNNKELIINETVPNRFSPKSPDKAHLNLHINSLELGDSAVYFCASSRSGQPQHFGDGTRLSIL.

This clonotype was counted a few times. The chain uses TRBV6-5 and TRBJ2-1, with 9 bases that match TRBD2. Germline V gene sequence: CDR1 MNHEY, CDR2 SVGAGI. Trimming took 2 bases from V and 2 from J; bases not matched to a gene: 4. The CDR3 consists of 16 residues. As DNA, the CDR3 is TGTGCCAGCAGTTACCCGGCTAGCGGGACCTACAATGAGCAGTTCTTC. It codes for CASSYPASGTYNEQFF.

This clonotype was counted many times. CDR3 DNA sequence: TGTGCCAGCACCCCGGGGGAATATCGGGGATATGGCTACACCTTC. Translating gives CASTPGEYRGYGYTF. This chain uses TRBV2 with TRBJ1-2; perhaps TRBD1 as D (5 bases). Germline loops: CDR1 SNHLY, CDR2 FYNNEI. V was trimmed by 7 bases and J by 5 bases, leaving 20 bases between them. The CDR3 is 15 residues long.

V gene TRBV20-1 combines with J gene TRBJ2-7; D is unresolved. CDR3 length: 12 amino acids. The V and J ends lost 5 bases and 2 bases respectively, with 10 bases between them. Germline V lookup: CDR1 DFQATT, CDR2 SNEGSKA (reference sequence). The CDR3 sequence: CSAPDQTYEQYF. The CDR3 bases are TGCAGTGCTCCGGACCAAACCTACGAGCAGTACTTC.

In its sample, this clonotype was seen many times. Here the CDR3 reads CASSDRMGLQPQHF. CDR3 sequence (DNA): TGTGCCAGCAGTGATCGAATGGGGTTGCAGCCCCAGCATTTT. This chain links TRBV2 with TRBJ1-5; D gene uncertain. CDR3 length equals 14 residues. V shed 3 bases and J shed 7 bases, with 13 bases lying between them. Germline values: CDR1 SNHLY, CDR2 FYNNEI.

This clonotype came up many times. The rearrangement links TRBV28 to TRBJ2-5; the match to TRBD2 covers 9 bases. Germline lookup yields CDR1 MDHEN and CDR2 SYDVKM. The ends lost 5 bases at V and 7 bases at J; junction bases unmatched: 11. The CDR3 runs 15 residues. CDR3 amino acids: CASSAEAGGKRTQYF. The CDR3 DNA sequence: TGTGCCAGCAGTGCAGAAGCGGGAGGCAAGAGGACCCAGTACTTC.

CDR3 residues: CASSLAGGSLIDTQYF. CDR3 nucleotides: TGTGCCAGCAGTTTGGCCGGGGGGTCTCTTATAGATACGCAGTATTTT. The chain links TRBV12-3 or TRBV12-4 to TRBJ2-3; 7 bases fit TRBD2. The V segment lost 3 bases and the J segment 5 bases; nucleotides outside the gene matches: 11. The CDR3 is made up of 16 amino acids.

With regard to this clonotype: This clone may be a read error of a much larger clone one base away. The CDR3 ends on some other residue instead of the conserved phenylalanine or tryptophan, so this is likely a read error. The V call is TRBV20-1, the J call TRBJ1-2, with D unresolved. CDR1 is DFQATT, CDR2 SNEGSKA, per germline (reference sequence). This CDR3 has 12 residues. The germline V and J ends were trimmed by 1 base and 7 bases, with 10 bases remaining between them. The CDR3 region is CSARVYAPGYTL. The CDR3 coding sequence is TGCAGTGCTAGAGTTTATGCACCTGGCTACACCTTA.

The gene calls are TRBV6-9 and TRBJ2-5; the D is unclear. Trimming took off 3 bases at V and 1 base at J, with 12 bases between the two ends. The CDR3 totals 15 residues. The germline V gene encodes CDR1 MNHGY and CDR2 SVAAGI. This CDR3 is CASSYAAVVQETQYF. The CDR3 region has the DNA TGTGCCAGCAGTTACGCGGCGGTAGTCCAAGAGACCCAGTACTTC.

For this clonotype: This may be a read error, as it is one base from a much larger clone. The CDR3 ends on some other residue instead of the conserved phenylalanine or tryptophan, so this is likely a read error. The rearrangement links TRBV2 to TRBJ1-4; unclear D gene. V dropped 6 bases and J dropped 8 bases, with 10 bases sitting between them. Per germline, CDR1 SNHLY and CDR2 FYNNEI. This CDR3 has 12 residues. CDR3 DNA sequence: TGTGCCAGCAGATTAATTCAGGAAAAACTGTTTCTT. Translation gives CASRLIQEKLFL.

J is TRBJ1-2 and V is TRBV15; D perhaps matches TRBD1 (5 bases). V shed 9 bases and J shed 6 bases, with 20 bases lying between them. The CDR3 covers 14 residues. CDR1 and CDR2 from the germline V gene are LNHNV and YYDKDF (reference sequence). The CDR3 protein is CATEGAGRRDGYTF. CDR3 DNA: TGTGCCACTGAGGGCGCAGGGCGGCGGGATGGCTACACCTTC.